The sequence of this TCR beta chain was determined in a study of T-cell memory formation after mild COVID-19. CDR3 size: 13 residues. Germline CDR1 SQVTM, CDR2 ANQGSEA. Trimming left V 4 bases short and J 5 bases short, with 14 bases between. Using constant-segment primers, 5'RACE produced TCR alpha and TCR beta cDNA libraries carrying sample barcodes and UMIs. In TCRdb, the 5' RACE reads were re-called with MiXCR into one record per CDR3 protein. Of 400,000 to 550,000 distinct CDR3 sequences listed, about 23% are singletons. Sequencing used PBMCs or a T cell subset sorted from them (not recorded which). The chain joins TRBV29-1 to TRBJ1-1; no clear D. This TCR derives from an adult woman who had mild COVID-19 (a few samples of this study predate the infection). Cell type and time point are not known. This CDR3 is CSVAAQQKTEAFF. CDR3 in DNA: TGCAGCGTTGCGGCCCAACAGAAGACTGAAGCTTTCTTT.